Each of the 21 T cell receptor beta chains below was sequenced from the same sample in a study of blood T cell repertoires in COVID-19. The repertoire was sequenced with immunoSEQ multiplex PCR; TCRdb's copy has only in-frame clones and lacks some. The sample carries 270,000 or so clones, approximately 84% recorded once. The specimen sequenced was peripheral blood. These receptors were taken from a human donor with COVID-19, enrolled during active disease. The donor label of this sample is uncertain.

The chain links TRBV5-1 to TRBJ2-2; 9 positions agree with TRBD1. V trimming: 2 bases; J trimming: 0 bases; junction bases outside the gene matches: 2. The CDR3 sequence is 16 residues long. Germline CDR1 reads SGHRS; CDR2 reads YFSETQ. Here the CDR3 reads CASSLDRGTNTGELFF. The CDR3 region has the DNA TGCGCCAGCAGCTTAGACAGGGGGACGAACACCGGGGAGCTGTTTTTT.

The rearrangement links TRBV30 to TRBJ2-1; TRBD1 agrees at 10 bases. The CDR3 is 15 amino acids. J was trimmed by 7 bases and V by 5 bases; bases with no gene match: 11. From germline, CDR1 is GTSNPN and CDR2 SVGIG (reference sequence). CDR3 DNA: TGTGCCTGGGACGCTGACAGGGGGCCGGGTAATGAGCAGTTCTTC. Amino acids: CAWDADRGPGNEQFF.

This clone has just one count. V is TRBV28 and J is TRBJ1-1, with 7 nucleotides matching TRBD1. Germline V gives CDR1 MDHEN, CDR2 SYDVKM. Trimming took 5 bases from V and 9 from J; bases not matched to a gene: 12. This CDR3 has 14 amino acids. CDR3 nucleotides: TGTGCCAGCAGTACACAGGGGCCCCCCATGAAAGCTTTCTTT. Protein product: CASSTQGPPMKAFF.

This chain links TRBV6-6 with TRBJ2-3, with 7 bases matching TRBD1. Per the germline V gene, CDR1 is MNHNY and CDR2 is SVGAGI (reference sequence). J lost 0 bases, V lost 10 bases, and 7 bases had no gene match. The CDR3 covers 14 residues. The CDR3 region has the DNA TGTGCCAACTCCTGGACAGGAAGCACAGATACGCAGTATTTT. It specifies CANSWTGSTDTQYF.

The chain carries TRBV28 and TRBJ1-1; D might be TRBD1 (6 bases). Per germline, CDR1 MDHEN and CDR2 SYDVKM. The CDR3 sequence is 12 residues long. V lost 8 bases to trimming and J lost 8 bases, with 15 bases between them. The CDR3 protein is CASQTGIREAFF. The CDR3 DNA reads TGTGCCAGCCAAACAGGGATCCGGGAAGCTTTCTTT.

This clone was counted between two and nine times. The CDR3 coding sequence is TGTGCCAGTAGTCGCTCCCCACTAGTAAATGAGCAGTTCTTC. Translating gives CASSRSPLVNEQFF. The chain carries TRBV19 and TRBJ2-1, with D perhaps matching TRBD2 (5 bases). The CDR3 has 14 residues. Trimming pared 5 bases from V and 7 bases from J, leaving 15 bases between. Germline CDR1 reads LNHDA; CDR2 reads SQIVND (reference sequence).

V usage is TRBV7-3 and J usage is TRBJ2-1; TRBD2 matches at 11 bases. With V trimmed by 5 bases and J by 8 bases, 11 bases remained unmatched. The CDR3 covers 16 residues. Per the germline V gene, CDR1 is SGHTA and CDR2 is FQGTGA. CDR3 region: CASSRGTSGLLDEQFF. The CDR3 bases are TGTGCCAGCAGCCGAGGGACTAGCGGCTTATTGGATGAGCAGTTCTTC. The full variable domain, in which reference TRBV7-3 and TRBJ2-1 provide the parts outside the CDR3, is GAGVSQTPSNKVTEKGKYVELRCDPISGHTALYWYRQSLGQGPEFLIYFQGTGAADDSGLPNDRFFAVRPEGSVSTLKIQRTERGDSAVYLCASSRGTSGLLDEQFFGPGTRLTVL.

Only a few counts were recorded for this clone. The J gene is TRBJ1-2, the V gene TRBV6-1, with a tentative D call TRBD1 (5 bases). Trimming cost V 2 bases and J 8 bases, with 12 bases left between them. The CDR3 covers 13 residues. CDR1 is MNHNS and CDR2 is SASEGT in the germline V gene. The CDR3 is CASSELETVGYTF. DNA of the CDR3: TGTGCCAGCAGTGAATTGGAGACAGTCGGCTACACCTTC.

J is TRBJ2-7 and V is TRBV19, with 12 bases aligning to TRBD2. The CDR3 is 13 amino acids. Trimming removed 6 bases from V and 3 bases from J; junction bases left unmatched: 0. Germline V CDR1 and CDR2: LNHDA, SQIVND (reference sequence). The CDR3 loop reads CASRTSGSYEQYF. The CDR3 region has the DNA TGTGCCAGTAGGACTAGCGGGAGCTACGAGCAGTACTTC.

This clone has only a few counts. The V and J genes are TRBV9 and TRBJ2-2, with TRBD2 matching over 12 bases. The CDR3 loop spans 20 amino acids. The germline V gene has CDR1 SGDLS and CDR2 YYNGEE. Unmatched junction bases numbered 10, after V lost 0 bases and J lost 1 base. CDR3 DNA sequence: TGTGCCAGCAGCGTAGGCATGGGCGTACTAGCGGGAGGGAACACCGGGGAGCTGTTTTTT. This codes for CASSVGMGVLAGGNTGELFF.

In DNA form, the CDR3 reads TGTGCCAGTAAACCCTTCGGACTAGCGGGAGCAGATACGCAGTATTTT. Protein: CASKPFGLAGADTQYF. The chain combines TRBV19 with TRBJ2-3; 13 nucleotides agree with TRBD2. Germline V gene sequence: CDR1 LNHDA, CDR2 SQIVND (reference sequence). The CDR3 is made up of 16 amino acids. V was pared by 7 bases and J by 4 bases, with 8 bases of the junction left unmatched.

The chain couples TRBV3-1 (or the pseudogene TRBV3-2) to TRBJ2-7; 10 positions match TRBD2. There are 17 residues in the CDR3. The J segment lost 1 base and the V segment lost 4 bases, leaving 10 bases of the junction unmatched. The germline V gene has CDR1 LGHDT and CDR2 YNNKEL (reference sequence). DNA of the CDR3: TGTGCCAGCAGCCTAGCGGCTAGCGGGAGTAGGTCCTACGAGCAGTACTTC. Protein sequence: CASSLAASGSRSYEQYF.

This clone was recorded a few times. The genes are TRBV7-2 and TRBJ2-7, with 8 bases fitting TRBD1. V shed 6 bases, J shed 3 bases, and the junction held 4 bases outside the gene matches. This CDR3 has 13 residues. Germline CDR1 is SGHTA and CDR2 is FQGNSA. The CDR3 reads CASSRTGNYEQYF. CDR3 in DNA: TGTGCCAGCAGTAGGACAGGGAACTACGAGCAGTACTTC.

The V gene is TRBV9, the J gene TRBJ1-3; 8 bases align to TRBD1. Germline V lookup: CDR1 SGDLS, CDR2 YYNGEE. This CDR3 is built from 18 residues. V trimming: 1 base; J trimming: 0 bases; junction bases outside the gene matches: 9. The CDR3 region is CASSVSSGQVSSGNTIYF. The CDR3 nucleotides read TGTGCCAGCAGCGTATCCTCGGGACAGGTTAGCTCTGGAAACACCATATATTTT.

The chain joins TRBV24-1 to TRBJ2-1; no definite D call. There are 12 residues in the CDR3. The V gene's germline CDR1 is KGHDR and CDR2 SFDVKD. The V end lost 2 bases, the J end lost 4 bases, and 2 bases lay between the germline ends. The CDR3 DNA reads TGTGCCACCAGTGATTCATACAATGAGCAGTTCTTC. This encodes CATSDSYNEQFF.

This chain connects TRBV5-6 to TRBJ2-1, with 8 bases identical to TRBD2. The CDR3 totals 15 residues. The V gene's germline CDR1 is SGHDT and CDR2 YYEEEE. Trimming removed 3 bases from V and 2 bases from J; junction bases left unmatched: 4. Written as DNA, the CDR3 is TGTGCCAGCAGCTCTAAGCGGGGGCCCTACAATGAGCAGTTCTTC. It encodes CASSSKRGPYNEQFF.

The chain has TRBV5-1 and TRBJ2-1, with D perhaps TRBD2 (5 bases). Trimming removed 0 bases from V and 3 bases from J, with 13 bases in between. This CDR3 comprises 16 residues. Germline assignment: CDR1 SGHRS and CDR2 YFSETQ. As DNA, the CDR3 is TGCGCCAGCAGCTTGGTTCCGAGGGCCGGCTACAATGAGCAGTTCTTC. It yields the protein CASSLVPRAGYNEQFF.

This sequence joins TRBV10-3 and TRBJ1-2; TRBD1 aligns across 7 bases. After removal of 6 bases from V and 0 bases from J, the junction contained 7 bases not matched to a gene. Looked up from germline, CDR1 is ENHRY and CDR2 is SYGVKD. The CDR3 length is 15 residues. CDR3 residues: CAISLIGTANYGYTF. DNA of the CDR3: TGTGCCATCAGCCTGATCGGGACAGCTAACTATGGCTACACCTTC.

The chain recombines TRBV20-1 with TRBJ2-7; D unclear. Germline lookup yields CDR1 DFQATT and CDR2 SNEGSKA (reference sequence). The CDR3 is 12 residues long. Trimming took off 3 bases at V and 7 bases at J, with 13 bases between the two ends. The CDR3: CSASKSESEQYF. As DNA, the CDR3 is TGCAGTGCTAGTAAAAGTGAGTCGGAGCAGTACTTC.

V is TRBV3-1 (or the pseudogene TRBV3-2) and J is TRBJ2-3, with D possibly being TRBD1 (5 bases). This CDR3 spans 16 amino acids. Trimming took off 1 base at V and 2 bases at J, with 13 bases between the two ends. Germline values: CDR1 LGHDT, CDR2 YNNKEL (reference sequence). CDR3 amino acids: CASSQGERQYTDTQYF. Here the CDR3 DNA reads TGTGCCAGCAGCCAAGGAGAGAGACAGTACACAGATACGCAGTATTTT.

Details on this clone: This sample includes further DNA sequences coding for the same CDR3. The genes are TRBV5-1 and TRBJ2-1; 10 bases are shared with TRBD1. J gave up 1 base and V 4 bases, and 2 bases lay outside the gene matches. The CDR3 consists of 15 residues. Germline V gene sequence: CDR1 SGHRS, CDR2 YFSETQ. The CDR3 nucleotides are TGCGCCAGCAGCCCGGGACAGGGGTCCTACAATGAGCAGTTCTTC. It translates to CASSPGQGSYNEQFF. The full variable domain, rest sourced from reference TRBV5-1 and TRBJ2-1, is KAGVTQTPRYLIKTRGQQVTLSCSPISGHRSVSWYQQTPGQGLQFLFEYFSETQRNKGNFPGRFSGRQFSNSRSEMNVSTLELGDSALYLCASSPGQGSYNEQFFGPGTRLTVL.